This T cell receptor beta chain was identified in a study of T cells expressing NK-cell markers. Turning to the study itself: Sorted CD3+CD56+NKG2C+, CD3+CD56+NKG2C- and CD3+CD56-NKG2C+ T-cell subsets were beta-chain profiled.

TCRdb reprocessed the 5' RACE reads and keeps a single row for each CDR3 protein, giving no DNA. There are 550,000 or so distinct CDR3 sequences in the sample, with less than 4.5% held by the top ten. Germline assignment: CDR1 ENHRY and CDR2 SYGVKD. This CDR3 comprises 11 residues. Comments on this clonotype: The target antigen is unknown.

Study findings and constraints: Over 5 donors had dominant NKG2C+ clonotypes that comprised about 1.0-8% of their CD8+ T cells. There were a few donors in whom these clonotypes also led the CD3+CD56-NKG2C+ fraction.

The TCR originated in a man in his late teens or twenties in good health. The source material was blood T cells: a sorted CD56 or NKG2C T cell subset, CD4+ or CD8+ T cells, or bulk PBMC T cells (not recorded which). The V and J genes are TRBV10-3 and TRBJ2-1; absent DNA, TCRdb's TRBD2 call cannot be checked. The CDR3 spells CAIASANEQFF.